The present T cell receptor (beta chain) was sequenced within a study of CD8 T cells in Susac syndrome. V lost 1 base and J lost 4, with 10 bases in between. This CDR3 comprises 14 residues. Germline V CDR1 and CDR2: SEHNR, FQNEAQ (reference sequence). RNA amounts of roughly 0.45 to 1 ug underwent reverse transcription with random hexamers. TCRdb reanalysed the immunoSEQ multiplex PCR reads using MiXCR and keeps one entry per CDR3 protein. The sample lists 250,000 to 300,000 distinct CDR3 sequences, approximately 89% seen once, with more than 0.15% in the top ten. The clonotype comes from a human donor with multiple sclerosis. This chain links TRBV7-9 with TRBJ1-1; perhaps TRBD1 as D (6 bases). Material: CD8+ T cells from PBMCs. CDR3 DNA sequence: TGTGCCAGCAGCTTAGGGGGGCTCGGCACTGAAGCTTTCTTT. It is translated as CASSLGGLGTEAFF.